This entry features one T cell receptor beta chain sequence. Its antigen remains unidentified. Base-call qualities are not available, and no considerably larger clone is one nucleotide away. The data are from a study of T cell changes during pregnancy in multiple sclerosis (dated by TCRdb to the late 2010s). Background for the entire study: Changes in the T cell repertoire over the course of pregnancy were examined in this study in women with multiple sclerosis.

Library generation was performed with the immunoSEQ multiplex PCR assay. In its TCRdb copy, this immuneACCESS table keeps in-frame sequences only and misses some clones. Where compared with another copy, unresolved V genes explain less than half of these, and the others have no known cause. The sample table records tens of thousands of clones; around 92% of these occur just once. The biggest ten clones account for approximately 3% of the sample. Including the terminal cysteine and phenylalanine, the CDR3 comprises 15 residues. Of all the DNA, just the CDR3 is kept, 45 bases in frame from base 1. CDR1 and CDR2 are drawn from the germline V gene (reference sequence): MNHEY, SMNVEV. At the junction V is shortened by 5 bases and J by 6 bases; bases outside the gene matches: 10.

Here the chain combines TRBV27 and TRBJ1-2, with TRBD1 matching 9 junction bases. The specimen was CD8+ T cells from peripheral blood mononuclear cells, collected in the third trimester of pregnancy. The sequence derives from a female donor in good health, enrolled as a control in a pregnancy study. The CDR3 in this case is CASSLTGGGGDGYTF. The DNA sequence follows: TGTGCCAGCAGTCTGACAGGGGGGGGAGGGGATGGCTACACCTTC.